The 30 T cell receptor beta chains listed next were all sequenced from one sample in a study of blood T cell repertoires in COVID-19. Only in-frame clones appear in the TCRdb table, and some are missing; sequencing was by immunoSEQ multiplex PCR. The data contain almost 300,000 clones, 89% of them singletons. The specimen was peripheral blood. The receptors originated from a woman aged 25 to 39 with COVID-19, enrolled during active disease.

CDR3 sequence (DNA): TGTGCCAGCAGTCGGACAGGGAGCTATGGCTACACCTTC. Amino acid sequence: CASSRTGSYGYTF. The genes are TRBV6-5 and TRBJ1-2; 8 bases match TRBD1. The germline V gene has CDR1 MNHEY and CDR2 SVGAGI. Trimming at V came to 5 bases and at J to 4 bases, leaving 3 bases not matched to a gene. The CDR3 length is 13 residues.

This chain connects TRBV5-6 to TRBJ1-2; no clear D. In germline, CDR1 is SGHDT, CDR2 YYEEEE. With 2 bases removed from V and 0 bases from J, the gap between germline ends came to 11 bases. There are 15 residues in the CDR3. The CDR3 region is CASSFGVGSNYGYTF. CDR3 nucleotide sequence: TGTGCCAGCAGCTTTGGTGTTGGCTCTAACTATGGCTACACCTTC.

The CDR3, as DNA: TGTGCCAGCAGCGCCCAGGGGGCAATAGGGGAGACCCAGTACTTC. This translates into CASSAQGAIGETQYF. The J gene is TRBJ2-5, the V gene TRBV7-7; 8 bases match TRBD1. The V segment lost 5 bases and the J segment 5 bases; nucleotides outside the gene matches: 10. This CDR3 comprises 15 residues. Germline-derived CDR1 and CDR2 are SSHAT and FNYEAQ (reference sequence).

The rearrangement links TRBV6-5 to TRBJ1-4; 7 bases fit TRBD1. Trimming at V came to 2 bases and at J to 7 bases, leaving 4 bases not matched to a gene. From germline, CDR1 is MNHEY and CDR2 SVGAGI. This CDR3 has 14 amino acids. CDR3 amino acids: CASSYLGTVEKLFF. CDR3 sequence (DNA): TGTGCCAGCAGTTACCTTGGGACAGTTGAAAAACTGTTTTTT.

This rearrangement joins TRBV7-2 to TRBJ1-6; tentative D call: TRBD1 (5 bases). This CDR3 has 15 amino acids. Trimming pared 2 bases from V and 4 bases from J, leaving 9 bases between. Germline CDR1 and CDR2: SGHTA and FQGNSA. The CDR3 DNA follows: TGTGCCAGCAGCTTATATCAGGGTTATAATTCACCCCTCCACTTT. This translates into CASSLYQGYNSPLHF.

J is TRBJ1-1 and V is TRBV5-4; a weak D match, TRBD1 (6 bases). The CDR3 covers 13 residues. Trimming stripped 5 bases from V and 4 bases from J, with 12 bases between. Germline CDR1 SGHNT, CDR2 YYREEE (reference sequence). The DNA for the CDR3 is TGTGCCAGCAGTTCCGACAGGCCCACTGAAGCTTTCTTT. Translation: CASSSDRPTEAFF. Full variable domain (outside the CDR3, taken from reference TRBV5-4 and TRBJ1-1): ETGVTQSPTHLIKTRGQQVTLRCSSQSGHNTVSWYQQALGQGPQFIFQYYREEENGRGNFPPRFSGLQFPNYSSELNVNALELDDSALYLCASSSDRPTEAFFGQGTRLTVV.

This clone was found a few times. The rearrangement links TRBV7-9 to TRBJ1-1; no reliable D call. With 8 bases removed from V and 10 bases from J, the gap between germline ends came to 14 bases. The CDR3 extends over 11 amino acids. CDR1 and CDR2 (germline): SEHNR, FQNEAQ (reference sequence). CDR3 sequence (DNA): TGTGCCAGCGGCAGTCCTCCTGGAGCTTTCTTT. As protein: CASGSPPGAFF.

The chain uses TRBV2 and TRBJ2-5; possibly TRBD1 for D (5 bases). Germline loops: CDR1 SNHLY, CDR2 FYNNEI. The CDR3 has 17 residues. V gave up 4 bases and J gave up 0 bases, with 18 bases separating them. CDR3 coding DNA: TGTGCCAGCAGTGGAGGACACCTCGCCGGGTACCAAGAGACCCAGTACTTC. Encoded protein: CASSGGHLAGYQETQYF.

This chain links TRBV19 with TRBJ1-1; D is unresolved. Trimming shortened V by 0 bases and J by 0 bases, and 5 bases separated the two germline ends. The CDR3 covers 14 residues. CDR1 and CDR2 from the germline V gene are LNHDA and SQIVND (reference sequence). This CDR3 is CASSIDWLNTEAFF. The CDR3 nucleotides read TGTGCCAGTAGTATAGATTGGCTGAACACTGAAGCTTTCTTT.

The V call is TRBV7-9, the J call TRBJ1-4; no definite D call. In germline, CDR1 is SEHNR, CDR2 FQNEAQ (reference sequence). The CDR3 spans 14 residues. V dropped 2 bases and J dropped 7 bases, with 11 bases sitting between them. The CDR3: CASSLSGSGEKLFF. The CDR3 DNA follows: TGTGCCAGCAGCTTATCGGGTTCCGGTGAAAAACTGTTTTTT.

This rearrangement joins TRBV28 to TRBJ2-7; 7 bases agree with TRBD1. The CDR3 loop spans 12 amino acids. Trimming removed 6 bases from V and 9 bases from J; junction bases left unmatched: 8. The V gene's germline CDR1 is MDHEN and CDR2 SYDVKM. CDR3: CASRPGQDGQYF. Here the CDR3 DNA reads TGTGCCAGCAGACCCGGACAGGACGGGCAGTACTTC.

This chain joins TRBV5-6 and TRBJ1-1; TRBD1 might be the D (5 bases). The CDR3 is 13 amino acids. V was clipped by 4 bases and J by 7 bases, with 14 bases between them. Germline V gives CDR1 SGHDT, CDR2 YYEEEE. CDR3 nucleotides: TGTGCCAGCAGCCTGGGACGGCGGCTTGAAGCTTTCTTT. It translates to CASSLGRRLEAFF.

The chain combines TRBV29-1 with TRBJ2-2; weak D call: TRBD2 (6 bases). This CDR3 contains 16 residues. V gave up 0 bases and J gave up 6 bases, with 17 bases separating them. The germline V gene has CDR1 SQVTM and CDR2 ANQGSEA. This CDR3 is CSVEESAGTLSGELFF. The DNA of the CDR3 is TGCAGCGTTGAAGAGTCGGCCGGGACTCTGTCCGGGGAGCTGTTTTTT.

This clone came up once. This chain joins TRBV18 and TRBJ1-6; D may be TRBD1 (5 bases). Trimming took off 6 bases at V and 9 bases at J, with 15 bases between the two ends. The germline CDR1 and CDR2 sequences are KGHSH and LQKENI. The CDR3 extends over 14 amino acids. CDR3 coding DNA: TGTGCCAGCTCCCGGACGGCCGACAGTTCACCCCTCCACTTT. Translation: CASSRTADSSPLHF.

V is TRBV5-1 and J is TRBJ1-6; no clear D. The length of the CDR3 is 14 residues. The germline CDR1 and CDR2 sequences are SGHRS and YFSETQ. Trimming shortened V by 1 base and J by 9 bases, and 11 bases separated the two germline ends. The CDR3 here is CASSLRVTLSPLHF. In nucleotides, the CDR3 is TGCGCCAGCAGCTTGCGGGTTACACTTTCACCCCTCCACTTT.

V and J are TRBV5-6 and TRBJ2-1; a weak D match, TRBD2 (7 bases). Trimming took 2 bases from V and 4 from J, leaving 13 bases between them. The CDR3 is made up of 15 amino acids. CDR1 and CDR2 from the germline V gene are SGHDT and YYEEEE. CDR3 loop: CASSFVGGRYNEQFF. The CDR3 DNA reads TGTGCCAGCAGCTTCGTGGGGGGGCGTTACAATGAGCAGTTCTTC.

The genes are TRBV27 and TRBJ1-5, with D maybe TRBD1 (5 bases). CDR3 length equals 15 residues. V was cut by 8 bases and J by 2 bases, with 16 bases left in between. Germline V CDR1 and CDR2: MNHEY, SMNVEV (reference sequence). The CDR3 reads CASGALLEGNQPQHF. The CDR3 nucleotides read TGTGCCAGCGGGGCGTTGCTCGAGGGCAATCAGCCCCAGCATTTT.

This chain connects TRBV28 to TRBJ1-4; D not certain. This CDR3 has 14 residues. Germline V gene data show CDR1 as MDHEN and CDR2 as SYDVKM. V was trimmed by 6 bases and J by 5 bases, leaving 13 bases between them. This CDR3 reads CASRLLPQNEKLFF. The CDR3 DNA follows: TGTGCCAGCAGACTACTACCGCAGAATGAAAAACTGTTTTTT.

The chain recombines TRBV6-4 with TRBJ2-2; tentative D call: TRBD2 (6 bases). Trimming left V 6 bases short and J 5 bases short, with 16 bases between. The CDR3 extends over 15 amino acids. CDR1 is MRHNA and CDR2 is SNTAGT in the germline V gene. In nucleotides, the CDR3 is TGTGCCAGCAGGGGGGGTCAGGGCCTGACCGGGGAGCTGTTTTTT. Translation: CASRGGQGLTGELFF.

For the CDR3, the DNA is TGTGCCAGCAGCTTTAGTGGTAATGAGCAGTTCTTC. Amino acid sequence: CASSFSGNEQFF. V and J are TRBV7-9 and TRBJ2-1; D is unresolved. The germline CDR1 and CDR2 sequences are SEHNR and FQNEAQ (reference sequence). V gave up 3 bases and J gave up 7 bases, with 7 bases separating them. This CDR3 comprises 12 residues.

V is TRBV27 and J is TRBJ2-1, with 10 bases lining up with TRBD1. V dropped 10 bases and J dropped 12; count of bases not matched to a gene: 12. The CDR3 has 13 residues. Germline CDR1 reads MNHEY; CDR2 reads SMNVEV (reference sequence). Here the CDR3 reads CAIDRQGAIGQFF. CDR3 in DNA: TGTGCCATCGACCGACAGGGGGCTATAGGGCAGTTCTTC.

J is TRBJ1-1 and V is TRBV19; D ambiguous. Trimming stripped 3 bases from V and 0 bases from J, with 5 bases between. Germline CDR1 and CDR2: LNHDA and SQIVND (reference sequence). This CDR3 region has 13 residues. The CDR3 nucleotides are TGTGCCAGTAGTATCGAGATGAACACTGAAGCTTTCTTT. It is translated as CASSIEMNTEAFF. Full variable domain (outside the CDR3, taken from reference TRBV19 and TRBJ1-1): DGGITQSPKYLFRKEGQNVTLSCEQNLNHDAMYWYRQDPGQGLRLIYYSQIVNDFQKGDIAEGYSVSREKKESFPLTVTSAQKNPTAFYLCASSIEMNTEAFFGQGTRLTVV.

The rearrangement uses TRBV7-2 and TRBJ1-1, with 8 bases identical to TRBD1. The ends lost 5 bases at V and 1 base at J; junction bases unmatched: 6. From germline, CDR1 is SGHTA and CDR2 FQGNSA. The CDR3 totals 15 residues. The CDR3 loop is CASSAPGTGNTEAFF. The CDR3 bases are TGTGCCAGCAGCGCTCCCGGGACAGGGAACACTGAAGCTTTCTTT.

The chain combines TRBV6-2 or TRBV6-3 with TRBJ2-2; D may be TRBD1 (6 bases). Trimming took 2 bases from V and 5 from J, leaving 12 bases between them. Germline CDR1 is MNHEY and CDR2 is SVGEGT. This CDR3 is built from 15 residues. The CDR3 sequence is CASSYRGRGTGELFF. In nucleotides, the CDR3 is TGTGCCAGCAGTTACAGGGGCAGGGGTACCGGGGAGCTGTTTTTT.

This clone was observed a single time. Here the CDR3 reads CASSAVAGNQPQHF. The CDR3 nucleotides read TGTGCCAGTAGTGCCGTGGCAGGAAATCAGCCCCAGCATTTT. The J gene is TRBJ1-5, the V gene TRBV19; D is unclear. Germline V gene lookup returns CDR1 LNHDA and CDR2 SQIVND (reference sequence). CDR3 size: 14 residues. Trimming cost V 5 bases and J 4 bases, with 12 bases left between them. Together with reference TRBV19 and TRBJ1-5, the CDR3 gives the full variable domain: DGGITQSPKYLFRKEGQNVTLSCEQNLNHDAMYWYRQDPGQGLRLIYYSQIVNDFQKGDIAEGYSVSREKKESFPLTVTSAQKNPTAFYLCASSAVAGNQPQHFGDGTRLSIL.

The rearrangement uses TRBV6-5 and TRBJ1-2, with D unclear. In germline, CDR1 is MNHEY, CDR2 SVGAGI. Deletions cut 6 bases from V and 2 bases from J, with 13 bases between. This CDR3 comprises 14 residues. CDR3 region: CASSPQWSNYGYTF. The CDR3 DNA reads TGTGCCAGCAGCCCACAGTGGTCCAACTATGGCTACACCTTC.

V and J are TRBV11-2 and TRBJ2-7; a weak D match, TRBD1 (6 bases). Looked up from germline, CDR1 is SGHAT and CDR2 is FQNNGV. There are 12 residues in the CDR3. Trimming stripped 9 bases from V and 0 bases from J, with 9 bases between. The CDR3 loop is CASTGFSYEQYF. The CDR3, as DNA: TGTGCCAGTACAGGGTTCTCCTACGAGCAGTACTTC.

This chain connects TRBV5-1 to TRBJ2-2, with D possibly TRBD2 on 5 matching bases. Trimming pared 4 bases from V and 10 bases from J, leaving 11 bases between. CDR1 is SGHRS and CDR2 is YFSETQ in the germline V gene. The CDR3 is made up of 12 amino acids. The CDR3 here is CASSPVEVELFF. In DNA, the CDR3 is TGCGCCAGCAGCCCTGTGGAGGTGGAGCTGTTTTTT.

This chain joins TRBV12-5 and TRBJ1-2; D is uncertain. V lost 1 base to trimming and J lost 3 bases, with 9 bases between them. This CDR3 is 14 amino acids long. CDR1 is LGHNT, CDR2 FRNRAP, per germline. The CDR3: CASGLETVYYGYTF. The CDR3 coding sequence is TGTGCTAGTGGTTTGGAAACAGTATACTATGGCTACACCTTC.

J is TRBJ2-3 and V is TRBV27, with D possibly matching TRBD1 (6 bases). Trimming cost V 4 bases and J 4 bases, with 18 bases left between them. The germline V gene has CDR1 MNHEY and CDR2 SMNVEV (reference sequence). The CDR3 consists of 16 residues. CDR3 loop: CASSSRGRGRADTQYF. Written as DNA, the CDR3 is TGTGCCAGCAGTTCCAGGGGTAGGGGTAGGGCAGATACGCAGTATTTT.